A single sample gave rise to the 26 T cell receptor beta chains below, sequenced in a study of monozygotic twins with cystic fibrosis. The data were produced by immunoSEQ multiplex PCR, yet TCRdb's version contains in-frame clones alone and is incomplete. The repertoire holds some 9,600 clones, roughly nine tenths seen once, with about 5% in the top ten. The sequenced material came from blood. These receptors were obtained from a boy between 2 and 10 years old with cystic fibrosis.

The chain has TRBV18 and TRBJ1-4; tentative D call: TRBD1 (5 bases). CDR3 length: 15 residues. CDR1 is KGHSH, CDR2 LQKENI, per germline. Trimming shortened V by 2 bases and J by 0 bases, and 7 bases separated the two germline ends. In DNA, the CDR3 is TGTGCCAGCTCACCATGGGGGGCAACTAATGAAAAACTGTTTTTT. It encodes CASSPWGATNEKLFF. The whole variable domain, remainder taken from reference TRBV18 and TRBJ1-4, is NAGVMQNPRHLVRRRGQEARLRCSPMKGHSHVYWYRQLPEEGLKFMVYLQKENIIDESGMPKERFSAEFPKEGPSILRIQQVVRGDSAAYFCASSPWGATNEKLFFGSGTQLSVL.

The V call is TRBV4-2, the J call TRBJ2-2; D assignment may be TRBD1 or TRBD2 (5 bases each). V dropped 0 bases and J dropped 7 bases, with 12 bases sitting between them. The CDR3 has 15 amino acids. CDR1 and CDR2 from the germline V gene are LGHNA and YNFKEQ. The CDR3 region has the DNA TGTGCCAGCAGCCAAGACCTCGAGGGGCACGGGGAGCTGTTTTTT. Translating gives CASSQDLEGHGELFF.

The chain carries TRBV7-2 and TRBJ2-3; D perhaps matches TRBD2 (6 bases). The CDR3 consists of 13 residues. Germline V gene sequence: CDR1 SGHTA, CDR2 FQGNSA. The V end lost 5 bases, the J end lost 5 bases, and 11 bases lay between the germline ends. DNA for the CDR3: TGTGCCAGCAGCCGTAGCGGCGTAGATACGCAGTATTTT. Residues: CASSRSGVDTQYF.

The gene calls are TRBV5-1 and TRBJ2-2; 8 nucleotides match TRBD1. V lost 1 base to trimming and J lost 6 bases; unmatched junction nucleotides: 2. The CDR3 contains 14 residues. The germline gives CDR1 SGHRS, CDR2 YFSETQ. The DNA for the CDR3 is TGCGCCAGCAGCTTGCCAGGGGGCGCCGGGGAGCTGTTTTTT. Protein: CASSLPGGAGELFF.

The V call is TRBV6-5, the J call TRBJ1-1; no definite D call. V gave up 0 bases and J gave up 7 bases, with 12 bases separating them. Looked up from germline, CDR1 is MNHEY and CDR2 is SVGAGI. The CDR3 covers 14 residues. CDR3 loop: CASSYSRSSNEAFF. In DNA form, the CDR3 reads TGTGCCAGCAGTTACTCGAGATCCAGCAATGAAGCTTTCTTT.

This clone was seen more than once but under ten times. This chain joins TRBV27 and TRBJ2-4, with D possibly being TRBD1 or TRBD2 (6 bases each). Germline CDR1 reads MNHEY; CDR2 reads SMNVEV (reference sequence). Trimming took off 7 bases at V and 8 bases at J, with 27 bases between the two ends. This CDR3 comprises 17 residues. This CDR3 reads CASTIEPIGEEGDIQYF. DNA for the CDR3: TGTGCCAGCACTATAGAGCCTATAGGGGAGGAGGGGGACATTCAGTACTTC.

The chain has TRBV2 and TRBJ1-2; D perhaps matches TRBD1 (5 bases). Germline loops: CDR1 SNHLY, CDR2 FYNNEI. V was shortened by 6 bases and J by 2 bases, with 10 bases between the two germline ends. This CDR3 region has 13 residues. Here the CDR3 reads CASRQATNYGYTF. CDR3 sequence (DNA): TGTGCCAGCAGACAGGCGACAAACTATGGCTACACCTTC.

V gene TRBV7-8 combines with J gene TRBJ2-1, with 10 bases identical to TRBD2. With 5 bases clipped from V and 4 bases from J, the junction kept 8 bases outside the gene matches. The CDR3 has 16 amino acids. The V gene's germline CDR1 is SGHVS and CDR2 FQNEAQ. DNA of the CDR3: TGTGCCAGCAGCCCCCGGAGCGGGGGGGCATACAATGAGCAGTTCTTC. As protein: CASSPRSGGAYNEQFF.

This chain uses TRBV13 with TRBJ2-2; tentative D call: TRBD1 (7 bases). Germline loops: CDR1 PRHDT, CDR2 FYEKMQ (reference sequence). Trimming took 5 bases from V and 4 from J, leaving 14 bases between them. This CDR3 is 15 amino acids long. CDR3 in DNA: TGTGCCAGCAGCCAAGGGGGGACAGTCACCGGGGAGCTGTTTTTT. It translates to CASSQGGTVTGELFF.

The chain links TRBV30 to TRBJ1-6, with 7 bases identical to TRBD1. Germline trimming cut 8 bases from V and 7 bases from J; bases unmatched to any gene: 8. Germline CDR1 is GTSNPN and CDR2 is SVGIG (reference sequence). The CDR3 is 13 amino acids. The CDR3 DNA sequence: TGTGCCGGTAACAGGGGACGCAATTCACCCCTCCACTTT. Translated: CAGNRGRNSPLHF.

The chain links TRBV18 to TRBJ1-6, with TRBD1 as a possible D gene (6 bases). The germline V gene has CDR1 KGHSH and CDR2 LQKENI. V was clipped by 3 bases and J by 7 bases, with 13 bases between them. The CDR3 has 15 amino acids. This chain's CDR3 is CASSPPGQGNSPLHF. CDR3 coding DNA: TGTGCCAGCTCACCGCCAGGGCAGGGGAATTCACCCCTCCACTTT. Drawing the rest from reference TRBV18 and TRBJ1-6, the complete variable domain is NAGVMQNPRHLVRRRGQEARLRCSPMKGHSHVYWYRQLPEEGLKFMVYLQKENIIDESGMPKERFSAEFPKEGPSILRIQQVVRGDSAAYFCASSPPGQGNSPLHFGNGTRLTVT.

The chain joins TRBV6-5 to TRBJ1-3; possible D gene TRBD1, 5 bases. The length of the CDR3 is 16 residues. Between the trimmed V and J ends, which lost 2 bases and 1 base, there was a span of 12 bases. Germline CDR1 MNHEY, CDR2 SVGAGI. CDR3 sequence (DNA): TGTGCCAGCAGTTACGATGCGTCAGGGTCTGGAAACACCATATATTTT. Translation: CASSYDASGSGNTIYF.

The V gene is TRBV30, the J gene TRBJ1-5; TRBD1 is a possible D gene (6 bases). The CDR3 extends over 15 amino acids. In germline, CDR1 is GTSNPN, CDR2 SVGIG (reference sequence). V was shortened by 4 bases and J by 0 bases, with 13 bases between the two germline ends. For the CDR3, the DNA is TGTGCCTGGATCGAGACAGGACTTAGCAATCAGCCCCAGCATTTT. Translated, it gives CAWIETGLSNQPQHF.

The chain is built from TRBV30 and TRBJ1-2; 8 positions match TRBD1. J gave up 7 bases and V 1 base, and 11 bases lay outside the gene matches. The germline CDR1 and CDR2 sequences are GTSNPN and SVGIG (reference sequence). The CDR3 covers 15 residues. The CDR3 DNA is TGTGCCTGGAGTGCCGGGACAGGCGACGGTGGTGGCTACACCTTC. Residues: CAWSAGTGDGGGYTF.

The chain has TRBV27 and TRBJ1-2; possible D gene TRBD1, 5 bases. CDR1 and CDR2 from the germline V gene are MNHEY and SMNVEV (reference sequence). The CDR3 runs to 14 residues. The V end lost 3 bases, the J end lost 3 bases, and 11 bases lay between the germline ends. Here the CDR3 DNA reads TGTGCCAGCAGTTTCCGTTGGGGGGACTATGGCTACACCTTC. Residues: CASSFRWGDYGYTF.

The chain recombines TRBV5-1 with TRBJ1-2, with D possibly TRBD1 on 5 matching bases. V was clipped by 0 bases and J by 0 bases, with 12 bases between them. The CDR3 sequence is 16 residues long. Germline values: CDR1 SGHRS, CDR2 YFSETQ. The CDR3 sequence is CASSLGSGQANYGYTF. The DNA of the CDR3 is TGCGCCAGCAGCTTGGGGTCAGGACAAGCTAACTATGGCTACACCTTC.

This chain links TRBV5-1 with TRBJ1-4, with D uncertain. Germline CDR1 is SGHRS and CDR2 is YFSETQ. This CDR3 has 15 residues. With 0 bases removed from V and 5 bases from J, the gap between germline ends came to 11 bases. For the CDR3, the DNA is TGCGCCAGCAGCTTGGATCGGGAGACCAATGAAAAACTGTTTTTT. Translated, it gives CASSLDRETNEKLFF.

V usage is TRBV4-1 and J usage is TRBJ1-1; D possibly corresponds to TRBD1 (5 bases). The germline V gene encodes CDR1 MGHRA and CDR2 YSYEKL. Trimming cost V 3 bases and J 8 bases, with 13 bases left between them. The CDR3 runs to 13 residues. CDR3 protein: CASSHGRQGEAFF. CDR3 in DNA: TGCGCCAGCAGCCATGGAAGGCAGGGCGAAGCTTTCTTT.

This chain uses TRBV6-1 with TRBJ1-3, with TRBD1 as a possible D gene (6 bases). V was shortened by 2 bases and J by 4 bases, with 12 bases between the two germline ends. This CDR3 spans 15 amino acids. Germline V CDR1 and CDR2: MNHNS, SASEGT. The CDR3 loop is CASSESQGYGNTIYF. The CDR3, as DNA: TGTGCCAGCAGTGAATCACAGGGATACGGAAACACCATATATTTT.

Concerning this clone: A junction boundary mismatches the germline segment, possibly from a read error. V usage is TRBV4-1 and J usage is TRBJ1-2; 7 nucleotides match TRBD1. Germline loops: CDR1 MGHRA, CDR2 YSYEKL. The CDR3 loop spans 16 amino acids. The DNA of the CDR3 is TGCGCCAGCAGACAAGCAGGGGGGGGCCCGAAGAATGGCTACACCTTC. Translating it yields CASRQAGGGPKNGYTF.

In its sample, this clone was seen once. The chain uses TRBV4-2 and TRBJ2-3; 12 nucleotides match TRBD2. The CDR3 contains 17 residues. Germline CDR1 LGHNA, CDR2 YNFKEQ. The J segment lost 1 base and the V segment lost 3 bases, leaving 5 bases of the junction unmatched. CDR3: CASSQTPSGGGTDTQYF. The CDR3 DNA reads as TGTGCCAGCAGCCAGACTCCTAGCGGGGGGGGCACAGATACGCAGTATTTT.

CDR3 nucleotide sequence: TGTGCCAGCAGCTCGCGGGTTCCCCACCTTGAAGCTTTCTTT. Amino acid sequence: CASSSRVPHLEAFF. The genes are TRBV6-1 and TRBJ1-1; no clear D gene. Germline loops: CDR1 MNHNS, CDR2 SASEGT. V gave up 6 bases and J gave up 7 bases, with 18 bases separating them. CDR3 length equals 14 residues.

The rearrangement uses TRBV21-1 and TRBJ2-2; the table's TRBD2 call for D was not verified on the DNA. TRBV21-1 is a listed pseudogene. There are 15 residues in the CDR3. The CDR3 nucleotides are TGTGCCAGCAGGAGAGGCCAGACGAACACCGGGGAGCTGTTTTTT. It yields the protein CASRRGQTNTGELFF.

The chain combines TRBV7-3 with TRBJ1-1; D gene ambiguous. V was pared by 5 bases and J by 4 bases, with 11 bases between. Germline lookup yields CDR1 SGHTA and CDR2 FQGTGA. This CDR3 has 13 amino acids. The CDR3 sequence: CASSDPGFTEAFF. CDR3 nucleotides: TGTGCCAGCAGCGACCCGGGGTTCACTGAAGCTTTCTTT.

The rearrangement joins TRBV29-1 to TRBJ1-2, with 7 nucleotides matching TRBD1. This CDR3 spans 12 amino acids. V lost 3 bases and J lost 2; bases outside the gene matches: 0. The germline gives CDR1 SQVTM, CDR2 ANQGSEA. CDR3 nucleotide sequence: TGCAGCGTTGACAGGGGGAACTATGGCTACACCTTC. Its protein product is CSVDRGNYGYTF. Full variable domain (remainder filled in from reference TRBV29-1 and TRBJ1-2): SAVISQKPSRDICQRGTSLTIQCQVDSQVTMMFWYRQQPGQSLTLIATANQGSEATYESGFVIDKFPISRPNLTFSTLTVSNMSPEDSSIYLCSVDRGNYGYTFGSGTRLTVV.

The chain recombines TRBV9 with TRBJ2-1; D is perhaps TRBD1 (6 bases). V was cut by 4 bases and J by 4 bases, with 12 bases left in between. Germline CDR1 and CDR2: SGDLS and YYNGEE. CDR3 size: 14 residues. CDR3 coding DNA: TGTGCCAGCAGCCCCCGGACAGTTTACAATGAGCAGTTCTTC. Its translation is CASSPRTVYNEQFF.